The 31 T cell receptor beta chains below all came from one sample that was sequenced in a study of Graves' ophthalmopathy and Graves' hyperthyroidism. Transcripts of RNA were the source for amplifying TCR beta CDR3 regions. Second-round multiplex PCR came after a first-round RT-PCR that employed HTBI primers. A single record per CDR3 protein comes from TCRdb applying MiXCR to the multiplex PCR reads. The sample includes 200,000 to 250,000 distinct CDR3 sequences, 20% to 25% seen only once; the top ten take roughly 44%. Specimen: peripheral blood. These receptors were collected from a woman aged 50 to 60 with Graves' ophthalmopathy.

V and J are TRBV2 and TRBJ1-6, with D possibly being TRBD1 (6 bases). Trimming pared 6 bases from V and 1 base from J, leaving 7 bases between. This CDR3 contains 14 residues. From germline, CDR1 is SNHLY and CDR2 FYNNEI. The CDR3 region has the DNA TGTGCCAGCAGGGGACAATCCTATAATTCACCCCTCCACTTT. It codes for CASRGQSYNSPLHF.

This clonotype has at least ten counts. The V call is TRBV28, the J call TRBJ2-7; tentatively, D is TRBD2 (5 bases). Trimming removed 5 bases from V and 7 bases from J, with 9 bases in between. The CDR3 extends over 11 amino acids. In germline, CDR1 is MDHEN, CDR2 SYDVKM. Written as DNA, the CDR3 is TGTGCCAGCAGTCCCCGAGGGGAGCAGTACTTC. This gives the protein CASSPRGEQYF.

This clonotype came up many times. V usage is TRBV27 and J usage is TRBJ1-2; 9 bases match TRBD1. Germline CDR1 MNHEY, CDR2 SMNVEV (reference sequence). There are 13 residues in the CDR3. V dropped 6 bases and J dropped 5; count of bases not matched to a gene: 4. CDR3 sequence: CASRAGTGYGYTF. In DNA form, the CDR3 reads TGTGCCAGCAGGGCCGGGACAGGGTATGGCTACACCTTC.

The chain links TRBV2 to TRBJ1-5; D unclear. The CDR3 is 15 amino acids. Germline V gene lookup returns CDR1 SNHLY and CDR2 FYNNEI. Trimming stripped 3 bases from V and 1 base from J, with 10 bases between. The CDR3: CASSEVLGSNQPQHF. The CDR3 nucleotides are TGTGCCAGCAGTGAGGTCCTCGGGAGCAATCAGCCCCAGCATTTT.

This clonotype counts as medium-sized. The chain links TRBV6-5 to TRBJ2-7; 11 nucleotides align to TRBD2. This CDR3 comprises 15 residues. Germline trimming cut 6 bases from V and 0 bases from J; bases unmatched to any gene: 4. Germline loops: CDR1 MNHEY, CDR2 SVGAGI. CDR3 amino acids: CASSFTSGSSYEQYF. The CDR3 DNA sequence: TGTGCCAGCAGCTTTACTAGCGGGAGCTCCTACGAGCAGTACTTC.

The genes are TRBV6-5 and TRBJ1-5; weak D call: TRBD1 (5 bases). CDR3 length equals 16 residues. Germline V lookup: CDR1 MNHEY, CDR2 SVGAGI. V lost 1 base to trimming and J lost 0 bases, with 10 bases between them. CDR3 DNA sequence: TGTGCCAGCAGTTACTTGGGACCAACTAGCAATCAGCCCCAGCATTTT. Residues: CASSYLGPTSNQPQHF.

This clonotype was detected ten times or more. The chain has TRBV30 and TRBJ2-5; 7 positions match TRBD2. Germline trimming cut 1 base from V and 2 bases from J; bases unmatched to any gene: 4. The CDR3 runs 14 residues. Germline V CDR1 and CDR2: GTSNPN, SVGIG (reference sequence). The CDR3 spells CAWSGGRNQETQYF. CDR3 bases: TGTGCCTGGAGTGGCGGGAGAAATCAAGAGACCCAGTACTTC. The complete variable domain, with remaining parts taken from reference TRBV30 and TRBJ2-5, reads SQTIHQWPATLVQPVGSPLSLECTVEGTSNPNLYWYRQAAGRGLQLLFYSVGIGQISSEVPQNLSASRPQDRQFILSSKKLLLSDSGFYLCAWSGGRNQETQYFGPGTRLLVL.

This clonotype occurred many times. V is TRBV19 and J is TRBJ1-5, with a possible D match to TRBD1 (5 bases). V lost 8 bases, J lost 6 bases, and 20 bases lay in between. The CDR3 length is 15 residues. Per the germline V gene, CDR1 is LNHDA and CDR2 is SQIVND (reference sequence). The CDR3 DNA is TGTGCCAGTTCGAAAGGGGTGGAAAACACTCAGCCCCAGCATTTT. Its translation: CASSKGVENTQPQHF.

This clonotype was seen at least ten times. The V call is TRBV6-2 or TRBV6-3, the J call TRBJ1-5; D unclear. The CDR3 spans 14 residues. In germline, CDR1 is MNHEY, CDR2 SVGEGT. V shed 1 base and J shed 0 bases, with 4 bases lying between them. The DNA of the CDR3 is TGTGCCAGCAGTTACTACAGTAGCAATCAGCCCCAGCATTTT. Protein sequence: CASSYYSSNQPQHF.

This clonotype was found a few times. Possible read error: a much larger clone is one base away. This chain joins TRBV20-1 and TRBJ2-7, with D unclear. V lost 7 bases, J lost 6 bases, and 19 bases lay in between. This CDR3 comprises 13 residues. CDR1 and CDR2 from the germline V gene are DFQATT and SNEGSKA (reference sequence). The CDR3 DNA reads TGCAGTGTCTTCCCGCTGGCGAGGCTCGAGCAGTACTTC. It codes for CSVFPLARLEQYF.

The J gene is TRBJ2-5, the V gene TRBV6-2 or TRBV6-3; D perhaps matches TRBD1 (5 bases). Trimming left V 2 bases short and J 5 bases short, with 24 bases between. CDR3 length: 18 residues. The germline CDR1 and CDR2 sequences are MNHEY and SVGEGT. DNA of the CDR3: TGTGCCAGCAGTTACGACACAACTGGGGCGTTAAGCTTGGAGACCCAGTACTTC. This gives the protein CASSYDTTGALSLETQYF.

This clonotype appeared many times. The chain uses TRBV7-9 and TRBJ1-2; D unresolved. Germline V CDR1 and CDR2: SEHNR, FQNEAQ (reference sequence). The V end was cut by 4 bases, the J end by 5 bases, with 8 bases between. This CDR3 comprises 12 residues. The CDR3 protein is CASSSGLYGYTF. The DNA of the CDR3 is TGTGCCAGCAGCTCGGGTCTTTATGGCTACACCTTC.

This clonotype was seen many times. The V and J genes are TRBV28 and TRBJ1-2, with D hard to call. Trimming removed 7 bases from V and 1 base from J, with 10 bases in between. Germline CDR1 is MDHEN and CDR2 is SYDVKM. The CDR3 loop spans 13 amino acids. The CDR3 DNA is TGTGCCAGCAAGGAGAGTCATAACTATGGCTACACCTTC. This translates into CASKESHNYGYTF.

This clonotype was counted many times. This chain links TRBV29-1 with TRBJ2-6; no firm D call. The CDR3 sequence is 15 residues long. Per germline, CDR1 SQVTM and CDR2 ANQGSEA. Deletions cut 0 bases from V and 0 bases from J, with 6 bases between. The chain's CDR3 is CSVEDRVSGANVLTF. The CDR3 DNA reads as TGCAGCGTTGAAGATCGGGTCTCTGGGGCCAACGTCCTGACTTTC.

The rearrangement uses TRBV11-1 and TRBJ2-7; D possibly matches TRBD1 or TRBD2 (5 bases each). Germline V gene sequence: CDR1 SGHAT, CDR2 FQDESV (reference sequence). This CDR3 has 14 residues. Trimming took 1 base from V and 2 from J, leaving 9 bases between them. CDR3 DNA: TGTGCCAGCAGCTTAGTGAGGGGACCCTACGAGCAGTACTTC. The encoded protein is CASSLVRGPYEQYF.

This clonotype was recorded many times. This rearrangement joins TRBV6-1 to TRBJ2-7, with D possibly TRBD1 on 5 matching bases. CDR3 length: 16 residues. Trimming took off 1 base at V and 2 bases at J, with 15 bases between the two ends. Germline V gene sequence: CDR1 MNHNS, CDR2 SASEGT. The CDR3, as DNA: TGTGCCAGCAGTGAAGGGTTGCAGGGTACCACCTACGAGCAGTACTTC. Encoded protein: CASSEGLQGTTYEQYF.

For this clonotype: A single base separates this from a much larger clone, so it may be a read error. The chain links TRBV29-1 to TRBJ1-2; unclear D gene. Deletions cut 3 bases from V and 8 bases from J, with 10 bases between. This CDR3 is built from 11 residues. Germline CDR1 SQVTM, CDR2 ANQGSEA. Written as DNA, the CDR3 is TGCAGCGTTGAGTCCCTTTGGGGCTACACCTTC. The encoded protein is CSVESLWGYTF. The full variable domain, rest sourced from reference TRBV29-1 and TRBJ1-2, is SAVISQKPSRDICQRGTSLTIQCQVDSQVTMMFWYRQQPGQSLTLIATANQGSEATYESGFVIDKFPISRPNLTFSTLTVSNMSPEDSSIYLCSVESLWGYTFGSGTRLTVV.

V is TRBV3-1 and J is TRBJ1-2; a possible D gene is TRBD1 (5 bases). V lost 4 bases, J lost 4 bases, and 10 bases lay in between. The CDR3 extends over 13 amino acids. Germline V CDR1 and CDR2: LGHDT, YNNKEL (reference sequence). The CDR3 DNA reads as TGTGCCAGCAGCCTCGGGACCTTCTATGGCTACACCTTC. Translated: CASSLGTFYGYTF. The entire variable domain, with the rest obtained from reference TRBV3-1 and TRBJ1-2, is as follows: DTAVSQTPKYLVTQMGNDKSIKCEQNLGHDTMYWYKQDSKKFLKIMFSYNNKELIINETVPNRFSPKSPDKAHLNLHINSLELGDSAVYFCASSLGTFYGYTFGSGTRLTVV.

This clonotype has a count of ten or more. This chain joins TRBV24-1 and TRBJ2-5, with a weak D call TRBD2 (6 bases). This CDR3 has 14 residues. V lost 3 bases, J lost 6 bases, and 13 bases lay in between. Germline CDR1 is KGHDR and CDR2 is SFDVKD. CDR3 bases: TGTGCCACCAGTGATGTAGGAGGGAGGAAGACCCAGTACTTC. It yields the protein CATSDVGGRKTQYF.

This clonotype was seen just once. The V call is TRBV6-1, the J call TRBJ1-1; no firm D call. The CDR3 length is 13 residues. The V and J ends lost 5 bases and 11 bases respectively, with 18 bases between them. Germline V CDR1 and CDR2: MNHNS, SASEGT. CDR3 in DNA: TGTGCCAGCAGTCAGCCCTTGGGCGATGGGGCTTTCTTT. Protein product: CASSQPLGDGAFF.

This clonotype was recorded at least ten times. This rearrangement joins TRBV12-3 or TRBV12-4 to TRBJ1-6; no reliable D call. Trimming took 2 bases from V and 9 from J, leaving 11 bases between them. The CDR3 length is 14 residues. The CDR3 loop reads CASSLLLRGSPLHF. As DNA, the CDR3 is TGTGCCAGCAGTTTACTCCTTCGTGGTTCACCCCTCCACTTT.

This clonotype appeared many times. The V call is TRBV5-6, the J call TRBJ2-7; D is uncertain. The length of the CDR3 is 12 residues. CDR1 is SGHDT and CDR2 is YYEEEE in the germline V gene. Deletions cut 1 base from V and 2 bases from J, with 4 bases between. The CDR3 nucleotides read TGTGCCAGCAGCTTGATGGCCTACGAGCAGTACTTC. This gives the protein CASSLMAYEQYF. Full variable domain (missing parts from reference TRBV5-6 and TRBJ2-7): DAGVTQSPTHLIKTRGQQVTLRCSPKSGHDTVSWYQQALGQGPQFIFQYYEEEERQRGNFPDRFSGHQFPNYSSELNVNALLLGDSALYLCASSLMAYEQYFGPGTRLTVT.

Only one count was recorded for this clonotype. The CDR3 reads CASSIGVSYEQYF. CDR3 coding DNA: TGTGCCAGCAGTATAGGTGTTTCCTACGAGCAGTACTTC. The chain uses TRBV28 and TRBJ2-7; D is uncertain. Germline V CDR1 and CDR2: MDHEN, SYDVKM. With 5 bases removed from V and 1 base from J, the gap between germline ends came to 9 bases. CDR3 size: 13 residues.

The CDR3 is CASSEGSKTQYF. The CDR3, as DNA: TGTGCCAGCAGTGAAGGCAGCAAGACCCAGTACTTC. The rearrangement joins TRBV6-4 to TRBJ2-5; D uncertain. V dropped 3 bases and J dropped 6 bases, with 8 bases sitting between them. The CDR3 is made up of 12 amino acids. Looked up from germline, CDR1 is MRHNA and CDR2 is SNTAGT.

In its sample, this clonotype was seen many times. The CDR3 region is CASRSGTGNQPQHF. CDR3 coding DNA: TGTGCCAGCAGATCCGGGACAGGGAATCAGCCCCAGCATTTT. J is TRBJ1-5 and V is TRBV6-1, with TRBD1 matching over 9 bases. There are 14 residues in the CDR3. With V trimmed by 6 bases and J by 4 bases, 4 bases remained unmatched. Germline-derived CDR1 and CDR2 are MNHNS and SASEGT.

At least ten counts were recorded for this clonotype. V is TRBV6-1 and J is TRBJ2-7; the match to TRBD1 covers 9 bases. The CDR3 runs 15 residues. Germline CDR1 and CDR2: MNHNS and SASEGT. After removal of 4 bases from V and 1 base from J, the junction contained 5 bases not matched to a gene. The CDR3 sequence is CASSGDRDYSYEQYF. As DNA, the CDR3 is TGTGCCAGCAGTGGGGACAGGGATTATTCCTACGAGCAGTACTTC.

This clonotype came up many times. This CDR3 reads CASSSPDSNTEAFF. CDR3 sequence (DNA): TGTGCCAGCAGTTCCCCGGACTCGAATACTGAAGCTTTCTTT. V is TRBV12-3 or TRBV12-4 and J is TRBJ1-1; no reliable D call. The CDR3 runs 14 residues. V lost 4 bases and J lost 5, with 14 bases in between.

This clonotype was counted many times. The chain couples TRBV19 to TRBJ1-1, with D unresolved. V was trimmed by 5 bases and J by 0 bases, leaving 13 bases between them. The CDR3 sequence is 15 residues long. Germline V CDR1 and CDR2: LNHDA, SQIVND (reference sequence). The CDR3 DNA reads TGTGCCAGTAGTTATGTTGACATTGTGAACACTGAAGCTTTCTTT. This codes for CASSYVDIVNTEAFF.

Only a few counts were recorded for this clonotype. V and J are TRBV27 and TRBJ1-5; D ambiguous. Trimming shortened V by 3 bases and J by 0 bases, and 9 bases separated the two germline ends. CDR1 and CDR2 (germline): MNHEY, SMNVEV (reference sequence). The CDR3 has 15 residues. In DNA, the CDR3 is TGTGCCAGCAGTTTCGGCCTGTATAGCAATCAGCCCCAGCATTTT. Amino acids: CASSFGLYSNQPQHF.

CDR3: CASSSGVRGYTF. The CDR3, as DNA: TGTGCCAGCAGTTCGGGGGTTCGAGGCTACACCTTC. The chain recombines TRBV12-3 or TRBV12-4 with TRBJ1-2; D perhaps matches TRBD1 (5 bases). There are 12 residues in the CDR3. Trimming cost V 4 bases and J 8 bases, with 11 bases left between them.

In its sample, this clonotype was seen many times. The chain combines TRBV19 with TRBJ2-3; 9 bases line up with TRBD2. V trimming: 3 bases; J trimming: 2 bases; junction bases outside the gene matches: 6. This CDR3 region has 16 residues. Germline V lookup: CDR1 LNHDA, CDR2 SQIVND (reference sequence). CDR3 sequence reads: CASSIRGRALTDTQYF. The DNA of the CDR3 is TGTGCCAGTAGTATTCGCGGGAGGGCCCTCACAGATACGCAGTATTTT.